This T cell receptor beta chain was sequenced in a study of post-analysis software for immune sequencing data. Study-wide background: Recorded disease courses covered relapsing-remitting, secondary progressive and progressive-relapsing multiple sclerosis. Some patients had no subtype annotation.

Germline values: CDR1 SGDLS, CDR2 YYNGEE. J lost 9 bases, V lost 0 bases, and 4 bases had no gene match. The CDR3 spans 14 residues. This clonotype was recorded at least ten times. Its antigen is unknown. Overall study results and limits: Elevated frequency relative to controls characterized 4 or 5 TRBV segments in patients, TRBV5-6, TRBV5-1 and TRBV20-1 among them. Normalized Chao1 diversity was significantly lower in multiple sclerosis patients than in controls.

The library was made from cDNA and included unique molecular identifiers. T cells numbering about 0.85 to 10 million yielded some 520,000 cDNA molecules. A single record per CDR3 protein comes from TCRdb applying MiXCR to the PCR reads. The sample includes fewer than 850,000 distinct CDR3 sequences, 30% of them seen just once. This sequence was found in a girl aged 10 to 17 with multiple sclerosis. The sample taken for sequencing was blood. The chain has TRBV9 and TRBJ2-7; TRBD2 matches 12 bases. DNA for the CDR3: TGTGCCAGCAGCGTAGACCTAGCGGGAGGGCGGCAGTACTTC. Translation gives CASSVDLAGGRQYF.